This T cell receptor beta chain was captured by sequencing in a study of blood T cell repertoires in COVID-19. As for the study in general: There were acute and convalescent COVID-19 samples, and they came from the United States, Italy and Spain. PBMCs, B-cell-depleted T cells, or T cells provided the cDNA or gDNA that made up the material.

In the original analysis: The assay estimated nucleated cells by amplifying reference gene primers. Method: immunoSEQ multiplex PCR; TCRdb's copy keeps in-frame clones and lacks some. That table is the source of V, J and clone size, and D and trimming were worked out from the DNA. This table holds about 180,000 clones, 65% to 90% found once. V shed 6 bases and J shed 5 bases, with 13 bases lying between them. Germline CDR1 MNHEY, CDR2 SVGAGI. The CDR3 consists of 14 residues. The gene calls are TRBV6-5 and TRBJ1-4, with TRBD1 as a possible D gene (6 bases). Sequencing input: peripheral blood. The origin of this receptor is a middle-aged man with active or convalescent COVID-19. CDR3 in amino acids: CASSPTGLNEKLFF. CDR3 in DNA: TGTGCCAGCAGCCCGACAGGCTTAAATGAAAAACTGTTTTTT.